This T cell receptor beta chain is from a study of blood T cell repertoires in COVID-19. Study information: Collection of acute and convalescent COVID-19 samples took place in the United States, Italy and Spain.

This CDR3 spans 15 amino acids. Per germline, CDR1 SEHNR and CDR2 FQNEAQ (reference sequence). Losses at the gene ends were 5 bases for V and 2 bases for J; bases not matched to a gene: 6. TCRdb's copy holds only in-frame clones and misses some; the assay was immunoSEQ multiplex PCR. The sample lists hundreds of thousands of clones; approximately 91% were seen once. J is TRBJ2-7 and V is TRBV7-9; TRBD1 matches at 10 bases. The clonotype comes from a man younger than 30 with active or convalescent COVID-19. Sequencing was performed on peripheral blood. The CDR3 sequence: CASSRRTGGPYEQYF. CDR3 sequence (DNA): TGTGCCAGCAGCCGTCGGACAGGGGGGCCCTACGAGCAGTACTTC.